The clone carrying this TCR beta chain occurred once. What it recognizes is unknown. These data are taken from a study of chemoradiotherapy in HPV16-positive cancers. Study results and limitations: Better recurrence-free survival went with HPV-responsive T-cell expansion in HPV16-positive patients. During treatment, candidate HPV-specific clones and E7-related motifs expanded in tumor. Only a couple of HPV16-positive patients supplied the functional HPV-specificity definition.

Data came from immunoSEQ multiplex PCR; TCRdb stores just in-frame clones and leaves some out. The profile shows 5,000 to 7,500 clones, approximately 83% of them singletons. Over chemoradiotherapy, repertoires were sampled more than once. Trimming took 6 bases from V and 2 from J; bases not matched to a gene: 1. The CDR3 contains 14 residues. Per the germline V gene, CDR1 is SGHDN and CDR2 is FVKESK. V is TRBV14 and J is TRBJ2-3, with 11 bases matching TRBD2. Sequenced here: tumor tissue, sampled from a patient who underwent chemoradiotherapy. This sequence originates from a human donor with HPV-associated anogenital cancer. Here the CDR3 DNA reads TGTGCCAGCAGACTAGCGGGGGTCACAGATACGCAGTATTTT. Amino acid sequence: CASRLAGVTDTQYF. Based on the CDR3 plus reference TRBV14 and TRBJ2-3, the full variable domain is EAGVTQFPSHSVIEKGQTVTLRCDPISGHDNLYWYRRVMGKEIKFLLHFVKESKQDESGMPNNRFLAERTGGTYSTLKVQPAELEDSGVYFCASRLAGVTDTQYFGPGTRLTVL.